This T cell receptor beta chain was sequenced in a study of cytomegalovirus exposure and HLA in healthy donors. The primer mix had 60 Vbeta and 13 Jbeta primers. Assay: immunoSEQ multiplex PCR; the TCRdb copy retains only in-frame clones and omits some. Of about 160,000 clones in the sample, approximately 79% are singletons; the top ten hold roughly 1.9%. Looked up from germline, CDR1 is SEHNR and CDR2 is FQNEAQ (reference sequence). CDR3 length equals 11 residues. J lost 7 bases, V lost 5 bases, and 0 bases had no gene match. The source of this sequence is a human donor in good health. Sequenced sample: PBMCs. The rearrangement links TRBV7-9 to TRBJ2-7; TRBD2 matches 9 bases. In DNA form, the CDR3 reads TGTGCCAGCAGCGCGGGGGGGGAGCAGTACTTC. Translating gives CASSAGGEQYF. The entire variable domain, with the rest obtained from reference TRBV7-9 and TRBJ2-7, is as follows: DTGVSQNPRHKITKRGQNVTFRCDPISEHNRLYWYRQTLGQGPEFLTYFQNEAQLEKSRLLSDRFSAERPKGSFSTLEIQRTEQGDSAMYLCASSAGGEQYFGPGTRLTVT.